This T cell receptor (beta chain) was identified in a study of T cells in Graves' hyperthyroidism and ophthalmopathy. Whole-study findings and limits: Researchers found most expanded thyroid clonotypes above 0.001 in blood as well.

The CDR3 sequence is 13 residues long. The trim removed 7 bases at V and 3 bases at J, leaving 5 bases unmatched. Looked up from germline, CDR1 is MNHNS and CDR2 is SASEGT. For the diagnoses, clinical symptoms, serum thyroxine and TRAb, thyroid ultrasound and orbital computed tomography were used. A sample of blood taken at first hyperthyroidism diagnosis preceded any ophthalmopathy symptoms. The PBMCs were taken from under 12 ml of fresh peripheral blood. This clonotype occurred many times. Its antigen is still unknown. RNA transcripts gave rise to amplified TCR beta CDR3 regions. Carried out on the TCR CDR3, a first-round RT-PCR used the HTBI primer set. One entry per CDR3 protein, called by TCRdb with MiXCR from the multiplex PCR reads. Among about 770,000 distinct CDR3 sequences, around 20% were seen once, and the ten largest hold 16%.

The source of this sequence is a woman between 50 and 59 years old with Graves' hyperthyroidism that later progressed to Graves' ophthalmopathy. The chain links TRBV6-1 to TRBJ1-1, with 7 bases that match TRBD1. Sequencing was carried out using blood. CDR3 bases: TGTGCCAGCACCCTTACAGGGGACACTGAAGCTTTCTTT. Translated, it gives CASTLTGDTEAFF.